The next 6 T cell receptor beta chains were all read from a single sample in a study of T cells after yellow fever vaccination. TCRdb independently ran MiXCR on the 5' RACE reads; one entry per CDR3 protein. Among approximately 160,000 distinct CDR3 sequences listed, roughly 6.4% were seen once. The material was CD4+ T cells sorted from PBMCs, obtained on the day of the first yellow fever vaccination. Source of these receptors: a man in his late teens or twenties who received the YFV17D yellow fever vaccine.

This chain links TRBV4-3 with TRBJ2-2, with D maybe TRBD1 (5 bases). The CDR3 totals 13 residues. V was trimmed by 0 bases and J by 8 bases, leaving 7 bases between them. Germline V lookup: CDR1 LGHNA, CDR2 YSLEER. CDR3 DNA: TGCGCCAGCAGCCAAGACAGGGCGGGGGAGCTGTTTTTT. It is translated as CASSQDRAGELFF.

The chain carries TRBV7-2 and TRBJ1-4, with 7 bases that match TRBD1. From germline, CDR1 is SGHTA and CDR2 FQGNSA. The CDR3 runs to 17 residues. The J segment lost 0 bases and the V segment lost 4 bases, leaving 8 bases of the junction unmatched. CDR3 bases: TGTGCCAGCAGCTCCCAGGGGGACACTGCAACTAATGAAAAACTGTTTTTT. As protein: CASSSQGDTATNEKLFF.

V is TRBV6-2 or TRBV6-3 and J is TRBJ2-7; D is possibly TRBD1 (5 bases). In germline, CDR1 is MNHEY, CDR2 SVGEGT. The CDR3 sequence is 14 residues long. V lost 2 bases to trimming and J lost 8 bases, with 16 bases between them. CDR3 loop: CASSYINQGMKQYV. The CDR3, as DNA: TGTGCCAGCAGTTACATAAACCAGGGAATGAAGCAGTACGTC.

This clonotype was recorded a few times. The chain recombines TRBV5-1 with TRBJ1-1; D possibly corresponds to TRBD1 (5 bases). The ends were cut back, 6 bases at V and 4 bases at J, with 13 bases in the middle. The CDR3 runs 13 residues. Germline loops: CDR1 SGHRS, CDR2 YFSETQ. The CDR3 DNA is TGCGCCAGCACAACAGGTTTTAGCACTGAAGCTTTCTTT. It translates to CASTTGFSTEAFF.

This clonotype was seen at least ten times. V is TRBV12-3 or TRBV12-4 and J is TRBJ2-2; D is unclear. The CDR3 length is 13 residues. The germline V and J ends were trimmed by 5 bases and 6 bases, with 10 bases remaining between them. This CDR3 is CASSPYIAGELFF. CDR3 DNA sequence: TGTGCCAGCAGTCCCTATATCGCCGGGGAGCTGTTTTTT.

In its sample, this clonotype was seen many times. The chain uses TRBV7-2 and TRBJ2-7; possibly TRBD1 or TRBD2 for D (5 bases each). From germline, CDR1 is SGHTA and CDR2 FQGNSA. CDR3 length: 14 amino acids. Trimming removed 5 bases at V and 4 bases at J, with 15 bases between. CDR3 in amino acids: CASSPPFGAYEQYF. CDR3 coding DNA: TGTGCCAGCAGCCCACCATTCGGGGCGTACGAGCAGTACTTC.